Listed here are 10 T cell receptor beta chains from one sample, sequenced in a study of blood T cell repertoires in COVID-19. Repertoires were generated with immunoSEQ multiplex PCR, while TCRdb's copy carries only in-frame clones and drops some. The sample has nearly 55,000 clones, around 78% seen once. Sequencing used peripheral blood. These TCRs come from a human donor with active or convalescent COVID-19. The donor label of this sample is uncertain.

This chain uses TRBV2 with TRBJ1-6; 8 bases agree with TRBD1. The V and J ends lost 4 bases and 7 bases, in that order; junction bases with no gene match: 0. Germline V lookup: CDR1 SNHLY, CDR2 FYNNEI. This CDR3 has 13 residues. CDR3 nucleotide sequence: TGTGCCAGCAGTGGGGACAGGAATTCACCCCTCCACTTT. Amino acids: CASSGDRNSPLHF.

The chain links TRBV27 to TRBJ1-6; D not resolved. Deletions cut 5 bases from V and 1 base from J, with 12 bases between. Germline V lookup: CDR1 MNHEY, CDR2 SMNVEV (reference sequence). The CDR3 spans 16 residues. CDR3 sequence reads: CASSLGFSSYNSPLHF. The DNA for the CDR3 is TGTGCCAGCAGTCTAGGATTTTCGTCCTATAATTCACCCCTCCACTTT.

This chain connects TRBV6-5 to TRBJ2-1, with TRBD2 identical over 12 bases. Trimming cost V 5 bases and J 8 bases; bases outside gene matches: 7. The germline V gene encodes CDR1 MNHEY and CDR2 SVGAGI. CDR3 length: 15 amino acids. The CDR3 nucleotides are TGTGCCAGCAGTATGCTAGCGGGAGGGCCCCATGAGCAGTTCTTC. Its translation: CASSMLAGGPHEQFF.

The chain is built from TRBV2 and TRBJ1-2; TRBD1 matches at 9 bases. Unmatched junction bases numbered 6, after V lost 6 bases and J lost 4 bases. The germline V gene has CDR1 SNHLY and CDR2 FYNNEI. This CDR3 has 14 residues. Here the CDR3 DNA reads TGTGCCAGCAGGACAGGGGGAGGACTCTATGGCTACACCTTC. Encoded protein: CASRTGGGLYGYTF.

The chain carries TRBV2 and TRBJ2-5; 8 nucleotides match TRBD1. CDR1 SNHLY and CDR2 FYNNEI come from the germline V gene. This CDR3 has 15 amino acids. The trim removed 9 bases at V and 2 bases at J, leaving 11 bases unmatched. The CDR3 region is CASGVDRGLQETQYF. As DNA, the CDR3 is TGTGCCAGTGGAGTTGACAGGGGCCTTCAAGAGACCCAGTACTTC.

Here the CDR3 DNA reads TGTGCCAGCAGCTCAGGGGGCCAAAGGGAGCAGTACTTC. Its protein product is CASSSGGQREQYF. The chain uses TRBV7-8 and TRBJ2-7; TRBD1 aligns across 8 bases. Trimming took 4 bases from V and 7 from J; bases not matched to a gene: 6. Germline V gene data show CDR1 as SGHVS and CDR2 as FQNEAQ. This CDR3 is 13 amino acids long.

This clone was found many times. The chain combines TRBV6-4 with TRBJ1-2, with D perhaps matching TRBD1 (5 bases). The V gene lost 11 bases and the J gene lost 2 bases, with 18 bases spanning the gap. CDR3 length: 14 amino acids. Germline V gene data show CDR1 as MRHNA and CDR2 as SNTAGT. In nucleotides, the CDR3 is TGTGCCGGGGTATTTGGGGCCTTAAACTATGGCTACACCTTC. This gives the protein CAGVFGALNYGYTF.

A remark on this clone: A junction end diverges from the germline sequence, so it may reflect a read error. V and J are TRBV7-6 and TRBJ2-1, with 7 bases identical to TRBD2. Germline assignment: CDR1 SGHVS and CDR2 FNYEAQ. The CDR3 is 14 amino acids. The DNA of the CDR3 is TGTGCCAGCAGCTTCAGCGGGGACTACAATGAGCAATTCTTC. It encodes CASSFSGDYNEQFF.

CDR3 coding DNA: TGTGCCAGCTCACCCCCCAGCTCCTACGAGCAGTACTTC. Its protein product is CASSPPSSYEQYF. The chain employs TRBV18 and TRBJ2-7; no reliable D call. CDR1 and CDR2 from the germline V gene are KGHSH and LQKENI. V was shortened by 3 bases and J by 0 bases, with 6 bases between the two germline ends. The CDR3 is made up of 13 amino acids.

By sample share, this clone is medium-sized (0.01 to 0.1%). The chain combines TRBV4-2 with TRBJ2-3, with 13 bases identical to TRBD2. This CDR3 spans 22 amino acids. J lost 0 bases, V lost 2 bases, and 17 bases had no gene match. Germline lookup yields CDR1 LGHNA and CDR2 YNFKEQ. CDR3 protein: CASSQPNSGTSGNRRSTDTQYF. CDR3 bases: TGTGCCAGCAGCCAACCCAACTCCGGGACTAGCGGGAACAGACGTAGCACAGATACGCAGTATTTT.